Each of the 20 T cell receptor beta chains below was sequenced from the same sample in a study of blood T cell repertoires in COVID-19. The assay was immunoSEQ multiplex PCR, and TCRdb's table has in-frame clones only and misses some. The data contain 200,000 to 300,000 clones, around nine tenths of them seen just once; the ten biggest clones take up almost 2%. Sequencing was performed on peripheral blood. The receptors originated from a man younger than 45 with active or convalescent COVID-19.

This clone was seen only a few times. The genes are TRBV14 and TRBJ1-6; the D gene is possibly TRBD1 (6 bases). There are 15 residues in the CDR3. Germline lookup yields CDR1 SGHDN and CDR2 FVKESK. The V end lost 1 base, the J end lost 9 bases, and 13 bases lay between the germline ends. The CDR3 DNA reads as TGTGCCAGCAGCCAAGGGACAGCGAAGGGTTCACCCCTCCACTTT. Translated, it gives CASSQGTAKGSPLHF.

The rearrangement joins TRBV9 to TRBJ2-3; 8 bases align to TRBD2. Germline CDR1 is SGDLS and CDR2 is YYNGEE. There are 18 residues in the CDR3. The trim removed 4 bases at V and 1 base at J, leaving 14 bases unmatched. For the CDR3, the DNA is TGTGCCAGCAGCCCCCGAATGTATTGGCGGGGGGGCACAGATACGCAGTATTTT. It translates to CASSPRMYWRGGTDTQYF. Variable domain in full (rest from reference TRBV9 and TRBJ2-3): DSGVTQTPKHLITATGQRVTLRCSPRSGDLSVYWYQQSLDQGLQFLIQYYNGEERAKGNILERFSAQQFPDLHSELNLSSLELGDSALYFCASSPRMYWRGGTDTQYFGPGTRLTVL.

CDR3 coding DNA: TGTGCCAGCAGCTTGGAGTGGGCAAGGGACAGGGGTGCACCCCTCCACTTT. This encodes CASSLEWARDRGAPLHF. The chain employs TRBV5-6 and TRBJ1-6; 10 bases agree with TRBD1. This CDR3 comprises 17 residues. Germline-derived CDR1 and CDR2 are SGHDT and YYEEEE. J gave up 11 bases and V 0 bases, and 11 bases lay outside the gene matches. The full variable domain, its missing parts supplied by reference TRBV5-6 and TRBJ1-6, is DAGVTQSPTHLIKTRGQQVTLRCSPKSGHDTVSWYQQALGQGPQFIFQYYEEEERQRGNFPDRFSGHQFPNYSSELNVNALLLGDSALYLCASSLEWARDRGAPLHFGNGTRLTVT.

The chain is built from TRBV4-1 and TRBJ2-6, with 7 bases identical to TRBD2. J gave up 0 bases and V 0 bases, and 8 bases lay outside the gene matches. Germline CDR1 reads MGHRA; CDR2 reads YSYEKL. This CDR3 contains 19 residues. This CDR3 reads CASSQDRQAGTSGANVLTF. CDR3 coding DNA: TGCGCCAGCAGCCAAGATCGCCAAGCGGGGACCTCTGGGGCCAACGTCCTGACTTTC.

The V and J genes are TRBV5-1 and TRBJ1-1, with D uncertain. In germline, CDR1 is SGHRS, CDR2 YFSETQ. Trimming shortened V by 4 bases and J by 0 bases, and 13 bases separated the two germline ends. The CDR3 covers 15 residues. The CDR3 DNA reads as TGCGCCAGCAGCCCGGTGGTCGAGATGAACACTGAAGCTTTCTTT. Translated: CASSPVVEMNTEAFF.

The chain carries TRBV19 and TRBJ2-7; 7 positions match TRBD1. Germline CDR1 and CDR2: LNHDA and SQIVND (reference sequence). The V gene end was trimmed by 0 bases and the J gene end by 2 bases; junction bases not matched to a gene: 4. This CDR3 spans 15 amino acids. DNA of the CDR3: TGTGCCAGTAGTATAGAACCAACAGGGGCCTACGAGCAGTACTTC. Protein product: CASSIEPTGAYEQYF.

The chain has TRBV6-2 or TRBV6-3 and TRBJ1-2, with 8 bases lining up with TRBD1. The V gene's germline CDR1 is MNHEY and CDR2 SVGEGT. The V and J ends lost 3 bases and 2 bases, in that order; junction bases with no gene match: 17. The CDR3 is 19 residues long. The chain's CDR3 is CASSYLRRQGPIRNYGYTF. The CDR3, as DNA: TGTGCCAGCAGTTATTTACGAAGACAGGGGCCTATTCGGAACTATGGCTACACCTTC.

The chain links TRBV10-3 to TRBJ2-7; 7 nucleotides line up with TRBD1. Losses at the gene ends were 3 bases for V and 5 bases for J; bases not matched to a gene: 10. CDR1 and CDR2 from the germline V gene are ENHRY and SYGVKD. CDR3 size: 15 residues. The CDR3 nucleotides read TGTGCCATCAGTGACCCCGACAGGGCTCGCCACGAGCAGTACTTC. It codes for CAISDPDRARHEQYF.

The chain links TRBV7-9 to TRBJ1-2, with 9 nucleotides matching TRBD1. This CDR3 is 13 amino acids long. CDR1 is SEHNR and CDR2 is FQNEAQ in the germline V gene (reference sequence). V lost 5 bases to trimming and J lost 5 bases; unmatched junction nucleotides: 3. The CDR3 DNA is TGTGCCAGCAGCCTCGGACAGGGGTATGGCTACACCTTC. Residues: CASSLGQGYGYTF.

The J gene is TRBJ2-3, the V gene TRBV20-1; no clear D. The V gene's germline CDR1 is DFQATT and CDR2 SNEGSKA (reference sequence). Trimming left V 1 base short and J 6 bases short, with 5 bases between. The CDR3 runs to 11 residues. CDR3 loop: CSARVLDTQYF. CDR3 DNA sequence: TGCAGTGCTAGAGTTCTCGATACGCAGTATTTT.

This chain connects TRBV19 to TRBJ1-4, with TRBD1 identical over 8 bases. The CDR3 is 15 amino acids. With 9 bases clipped from V and 8 bases from J, the junction kept 14 bases outside the gene matches. Germline CDR1 LNHDA, CDR2 SQIVND (reference sequence). The CDR3 DNA is TGTGCCAGCGGCGATATCGGGACAGGTCGAGAAAAACTGTTTTTT. It yields the protein CASGDIGTGREKLFF.

This clone is a singleton in its sample. V is TRBV7-2 and J is TRBJ2-3; D call uncertain. This CDR3 has 17 amino acids. The germline CDR1 and CDR2 sequences are SGHTA and FQGNSA. V was clipped by 1 base and J by 1 base, with 15 bases between them. CDR3 sequence: CASSLGFPAGRTDTQYF. The CDR3 nucleotides are TGTGCCAGCAGCTTAGGGTTTCCGGCAGGCCGCACAGATACGCAGTATTTT.

The chain recombines TRBV4-1 with TRBJ2-7; D remains ambiguous. The CDR3 spans 12 residues. Germline V gene sequence: CDR1 MGHRA, CDR2 YSYEKL. Trimming left V 1 base short and J 6 bases short, with 7 bases between. CDR3 in amino acids: CASSQGASEQYF. The CDR3 DNA is TGCGCCAGCAGCCAAGGGGCATCCGAGCAGTACTTC.

The chain uses TRBV5-1 and TRBJ1-3; D unclear. The CDR3 runs 17 residues. V lost 4 bases and J lost 2, with 19 bases in between. Germline V gene lookup returns CDR1 SGHRS and CDR2 YFSETQ. CDR3: CASSPEIGGMAGNTIYF. The CDR3 DNA reads TGCGCCAGCAGCCCGGAGATCGGAGGGATGGCTGGAAACACCATATATTTT.

The chain recombines TRBV7-8 with TRBJ2-1; tentatively, D is TRBD1 (6 bases). V was cut by 4 bases and J by 0 bases, with 16 bases left in between. Germline CDR1 reads SGHVS; CDR2 reads FQNEAQ. This CDR3 spans 17 amino acids. The CDR3 is CASSSTGTLSSYNEQFF. Written as DNA, the CDR3 is TGTGCCAGCAGCTCCACAGGGACCCTTAGCTCCTACAATGAGCAGTTCTTC.

The J gene is TRBJ2-1, the V gene TRBV2; tentative D call: TRBD1 (6 bases). V dropped 2 bases and J dropped 7 bases, with 12 bases sitting between them. This CDR3 has 14 residues. Germline V lookup: CDR1 SNHLY, CDR2 FYNNEI. The CDR3 loop reads CASSEFRTDNEQFF. The CDR3 DNA follows: TGTGCCAGCAGTGAATTCCGGACAGATAATGAGCAGTTCTTC.

This chain uses TRBV7-2 with TRBJ1-1; no reliable D call. V was cut by 2 bases and J by 0 bases, with 10 bases left in between. This CDR3 spans 15 amino acids. Looked up from germline, CDR1 is SGHTA and CDR2 is FQGNSA. CDR3 in amino acids: CASSLTQVLNTEAFF. The DNA of the CDR3 is TGTGCCAGCAGCTTAACACAAGTACTGAACACTGAAGCTTTCTTT.

The genes are TRBV5-6 and TRBJ2-7, with 9 bases fitting TRBD1. The length of the CDR3 is 14 residues. From germline, CDR1 is SGHDT and CDR2 YYEEEE. V shed 4 bases, J shed 2 bases, and the junction held 4 bases outside the gene matches. The CDR3 coding sequence is TGTGCCAGCAGCCGACGGGACAGGGCCTACGAGCAGTACTTC. It specifies CASSRRDRAYEQYF. Together with reference TRBV5-6 and TRBJ2-7, the CDR3 gives the full variable domain: DAGVTQSPTHLIKTRGQQVTLRCSPKSGHDTVSWYQQALGQGPQFIFQYYEEEERQRGNFPDRFSGHQFPNYSSELNVNALLLGDSALYLCASSRRDRAYEQYFGPGTRLTVT.

The chain employs TRBV2 and TRBJ1-3; possibly TRBD1 for D (6 bases). This CDR3 is 13 amino acids long. Looked up from germline, CDR1 is SNHLY and CDR2 is FYNNEI. V shed 2 bases and J shed 5 bases, with 7 bases lying between them. CDR3 in DNA: TGTGCCAGCAGTGAACAGGGGAGAAACACCATATATTTT. This sequence encodes CASSEQGRNTIYF.

As for this clone: Other nucleotide sequences in the sample specify the same CDR3. The genes are TRBV6-5 and TRBJ1-6; D perhaps matches TRBD1 (5 bases). Germline CDR1 and CDR2: MNHEY and SVGAGI. This CDR3 is 15 amino acids long. The ends were cut back, 0 bases at V and 3 bases at J, with 6 bases in the middle. CDR3 region: CASSYSTGYNSPLHF. CDR3 in DNA: TGTGCCAGCAGTTACTCAACAGGCTATAATTCACCCCTCCACTTT.